The 11 T cell receptor beta chains presented below share a single source sample, sequenced in a study of T cell responses to AZD1222 COVID-19 vaccine. Libraries were prepared by immunoSEQ multiplex PCR; TCRdb keeps only in-frame clonotypes and omits some of them. The repertoire consists of about 19,000 clones, with roughly 76% occurring once and the leading ten covering around 23%. The source was peripheral blood, collected 28 days after the second AZD1222 dose. The receptors here all came from an adult who received the AZD1222 COVID-19 vaccine.

DNA of the CDR3: TGTGCCAGCATGGTCCTTTCGGGGATCAGCTCCTACGAGCAGTACTTC. This translates into CASMVLSGISSYEQYF. The V and J genes are TRBV7-9 and TRBJ2-7; maybe TRBD2 (5 bases). This CDR3 has 16 amino acids. V was clipped by 7 bases and J by 0 bases, with 19 bases between them. CDR1 is SEHNR, CDR2 FQNEAQ, per germline (reference sequence).

The chain employs TRBV5-1 and TRBJ2-1, with D hard to call. The germline CDR1 and CDR2 sequences are SGHRS and YFSETQ. The CDR3 has 14 residues. Trimming took off 5 bases at V and 0 bases at J, with 9 bases between the two ends. DNA for the CDR3: TGCGCCAGCAGAAGGAATACCTCCTACAATGAGCAGTTCTTC. Amino acid sequence: CASRRNTSYNEQFF.

J is TRBJ1-4 and V is TRBV7-6; tentatively, D is TRBD1 (6 bases). Trimming left V 1 base short and J 7 bases short, with 16 bases between. CDR3 size: 16 residues. From germline, CDR1 is SGHVS and CDR2 FNYEAQ. The CDR3 DNA follows: TGTGCCAGCAGCTTAGACCCGGGGGCCGTGGGTGAAAAACTGTTTTTT. Its protein is CASSLDPGAVGEKLFF.

V usage is TRBV5-4 and J usage is TRBJ1-1; possible D gene TRBD1, 5 bases. This CDR3 has 14 residues. V was clipped by 7 bases and J by 4 bases, with 17 bases between them. From germline, CDR1 is SGHNT and CDR2 YYREEE (reference sequence). DNA for the CDR3: TGTGCCAGCCGGACCGGCAGTAGGGGCACTGAAGCTTTCTTT. It codes for CASRTGSRGTEAFF.

CDR3 nucleotides: TGTGCCAGCAGCGCGACCGTTTACAATGAGCAGTTCTTC. Encoded protein: CASSATVYNEQFF. The chain carries TRBV9 and TRBJ2-1; D is undetermined. This CDR3 region has 13 residues. The V end lost 3 bases, the J end lost 4 bases, and 8 bases lay between the germline ends. From germline, CDR1 is SGDLS and CDR2 YYNGEE.

This chain connects TRBV2 to TRBJ2-5; 12 nucleotides match TRBD1. CDR1 is SNHLY, CDR2 FYNNEI, per germline. Unmatched junction bases numbered 7, after V lost 5 bases and J lost 6 bases. This CDR3 has 15 residues. The CDR3 DNA is TGTGCCAGCAGTATGGGGACAGGGGGCTCGAAGACCCAGTACTTC. This encodes CASSMGTGGSKTQYF.

The genes are TRBV7-2 and TRBJ2-2; 11 bases match TRBD2. The CDR3 runs to 16 residues. The ends lost 6 bases at V and 5 bases at J; junction bases unmatched: 8. Germline V gene lookup returns CDR1 SGHTA and CDR2 FQGNSA. The CDR3: CASRPPGTSGTGELFF. The CDR3 nucleotides are TGTGCCAGCAGGCCACCCGGGACTAGCGGAACCGGGGAGCTGTTTTTT. Filled out from reference TRBV7-2 and TRBJ2-2, the complete variable domain reads GAGVSQSPSNKVTEKGKDVELRCDPISGHTALYWYRQSLGQGLEFLIYFQGNSAPDKSGLPSDRFSAERTGGSVSTLTIQRTQQEDSAVYLCASRPPGTSGTGELFFGEGSRLTVL.

This chain joins TRBV5-4 and TRBJ2-7; D not certain. V dropped 4 bases and J dropped 9 bases, with 14 bases sitting between them. This CDR3 spans 12 amino acids. The germline V gene has CDR1 SGHNT and CDR2 YYREEE (reference sequence). The CDR3 DNA is TGTGCCAGCAGCCCCTCCTCTGGTGGGCAGTACTTC. This encodes CASSPSSGGQYF. Full variable domain (missing parts from reference TRBV5-4 and TRBJ2-7): ETGVTQSPTHLIKTRGQQVTLRCSSQSGHNTVSWYQQALGQGPQFIFQYYREEENGRGNFPPRFSGLQFPNYSSELNVNALELDDSALYLCASSPSSGGQYFGPGTRLTVT.

This clone appeared a few times. V usage is TRBV29-1 and J usage is TRBJ2-7, with D maybe TRBD1 (6 bases). The CDR3 is 10 amino acids. Trimming took 6 bases from V and 5 from J, leaving 8 bases between them. CDR1 is SQVTM, CDR2 ANQGSEA, per germline. The CDR3 nucleotides read TGCAGCGTCACAGGGAACGAGCAGTACTTC. Encoded protein: CSVTGNEQYF.

The chain employs TRBV27 and TRBJ2-3; 16 positions match TRBD2. V gave up 5 bases and J gave up 2 bases; unmatched junction bases: 4. Germline V gives CDR1 MNHEY, CDR2 SMNVEV (reference sequence). The CDR3 is 17 amino acids. The CDR3 sequence: CASSPGLAGGSTDTQYF. CDR3 in DNA: TGTGCCAGCAGTCCGGGACTAGCGGGAGGGTCCACAGATACGCAGTATTTT.

The chain employs TRBV6-5 and TRBJ2-7; TRBD1 matches at 7 bases. The CDR3 runs to 13 residues. The germline CDR1 and CDR2 sequences are MNHEY and SVGAGI. The J segment lost 4 bases and the V segment lost 8 bases, leaving 8 bases of the junction unmatched. CDR3 DNA: TGTGCCAGCGCCCGGGACAGCCTATACGAGCAGTACTTC. This translates into CASARDSLYEQYF.